The 23 T cell receptor beta chains given below trace back to one sample, sequenced in a study of radiation and T cells in renal cell carcinoma. TCRdb keeps only in-frame clones here, not all; method: immunoSEQ multiplex PCR. Of about 9,000 clones in the sample, around 63% were seen once. Specified treatment: 15 Gy SBRT to primary tumor, nephrectomy 4 weeks later. The source was tumor tissue, collected from a patient whose treatment included radiotherapy and nephrectomy. The receptors stem from a woman aged 50 to 65 with renal cell carcinoma.

This clone was recorded a few times. The CDR3 loop reads CASTRDGKSMNTEAFF. The CDR3 region has the DNA TGTGCCAGTACCCGGGACGGAAAGAGTATGAACACTGAAGCTTTCTTT. The rearrangement links TRBV19 to TRBJ1-1; perhaps TRBD1 as D (5 bases). The CDR3 has 16 residues. Trimming shortened V by 7 bases and J by 0 bases, and 18 bases separated the two germline ends. The germline CDR1 and CDR2 sequences are LNHDA and SQIVND (reference sequence).

The chain recombines TRBV6-4 with TRBJ2-1; D remains unclear. The CDR3 has 16 amino acids. Germline CDR1 and CDR2: MRHNA and SNTAGT. V was trimmed by 3 bases and J by 2 bases, leaving 14 bases between them. The CDR3: CASSDSHYATYNEQFF. CDR3 DNA sequence: TGTGCCAGCAGTGATTCCCACTACGCTACCTACAATGAGCAGTTCTTC.

This sequence joins TRBV7-2 and TRBJ2-1, with D perhaps TRBD2 (5 bases). CDR3 length: 15 amino acids. In germline, CDR1 is SGHTA, CDR2 FQGNSA. Deletions cut 3 bases from V and 3 bases from J, with 12 bases between. The CDR3 DNA follows: TGTGCCAGCAGCTTGTGGGGAGCGGACTACAATGAGCAGTTCTTC. Its translation is CASSLWGADYNEQFF. The full variable domain, in which reference TRBV7-2 and TRBJ2-1 provide the parts outside the CDR3, is GAGVSQSPSNKVTEKGKDVELRCDPISGHTALYWYRQSLGQGLEFLIYFQGNSAPDKSGLPSDRFSAERTGGSVSTLTIQRTQQEDSAVYLCASSLWGADYNEQFFGPGTRLTVL.

The rearrangement joins TRBV7-6 to TRBJ2-2, with D unresolved. This CDR3 is 12 amino acids long. Germline loops: CDR1 SGHVS, CDR2 FNYEAQ. V was pared by 6 bases and J by 7 bases, with 9 bases between. The CDR3 reads CASSLGYGELFF. DNA for the CDR3: TGTGCCAGCAGTCTAGGATACGGGGAGCTGTTTTTT.

In this sample, this clone turned up a few times. The V gene is TRBV9, the J gene TRBJ2-7, with 11 bases aligning to TRBD2. This CDR3 has 15 amino acids. Losses at the gene ends were 1 base for V and 6 bases for J; bases not matched to a gene: 6. Germline V gives CDR1 SGDLS, CDR2 YYNGEE. In nucleotides, the CDR3 is TGTGCCAGCAGCGTAAGACTAGCGGGACCGTGCGAGCAGTACTTC. It translates to CASSVRLAGPCEQYF.

V usage is TRBV18 and J usage is TRBJ2-4; 7 bases line up with TRBD2. CDR3 length: 16 amino acids. V dropped 3 bases and J dropped 7; count of bases not matched to a gene: 12. Germline-derived CDR1 and CDR2 are KGHSH and LQKENI. CDR3 in amino acids: CASSPTPAGVRNIQYF. CDR3 coding DNA: TGTGCCAGCTCACCCACACCGGCGGGGGTCCGTAACATTCAGTACTTC.

In this sample, this clone turned up a few times. The chain combines TRBV10-3 with TRBJ2-5; the match to TRBD1 covers 7 bases. The CDR3 contains 13 residues. J lost 5 bases, V lost 10 bases, and 10 bases had no gene match. Per germline, CDR1 ENHRY and CDR2 SYGVKD. CDR3 sequence: CARGEGAWETQYF. The CDR3 nucleotides read TGTGCCAGGGGAGAGGGGGCTTGGGAGACCCAGTACTTC.

This chain connects TRBV5-1 to TRBJ2-2; no clear D gene. CDR3 length: 15 amino acids. CDR1 and CDR2 from the germline V gene are SGHRS and YFSETQ. Trimming stripped 4 bases from V and 6 bases from J, with 16 bases between. CDR3: CASSPSTFGPGELFF. In DNA form, the CDR3 reads TGCGCCAGCAGCCCCTCAACCTTCGGTCCCGGGGAGCTGTTTTTT.

The chain is built from TRBV11-1 and TRBJ1-1; a possible D gene is TRBD1 (5 bases). V gave up 1 base and J gave up 4 bases, with 10 bases separating them. CDR3 length: 14 amino acids. Germline loops: CDR1 SGHAT, CDR2 FQDESV (reference sequence). The CDR3 DNA is TGTGCCAGCAGCTTAGGAGGCGGGGGCACTGAAGCTTTCTTT. This codes for CASSLGGGGTEAFF.

The chain joins TRBV7-2 to TRBJ1-1; D is unclear. CDR3 size: 17 residues. Germline CDR1 SGHTA, CDR2 FQGNSA. The V gene lost 5 bases and the J gene lost 0 bases, with 19 bases spanning the gap. CDR3 loop: CASSQDMAGGMNTEAFF. CDR3 nucleotide sequence: TGTGCCAGCAGCCAAGATATGGCCGGCGGCATGAACACTGAAGCTTTCTTT.

The rearrangement joins TRBV9 to TRBJ2-3, with D uncertain. Trimming removed 4 bases at V and 1 base at J, with 16 bases between. The CDR3 has 16 amino acids. CDR1 is SGDLS, CDR2 YYNGEE, per germline. The CDR3 here is CASSHTLRERTDTQYF. The DNA of the CDR3 is TGTGCCAGCAGCCACACTTTACGAGAACGCACAGATACGCAGTATTTT.

V gene TRBV4-3 combines with J gene TRBJ2-6; either TRBD1 or TRBD2 may supply D (5 bases each). Germline V gene sequence: CDR1 LGHNA, CDR2 YSLEER. The CDR3 extends over 17 amino acids. The ends were cut back, 0 bases at V and 0 bases at J, with 9 bases in the middle. The CDR3 sequence: CASSQDGTSSGANVLTF. For the CDR3, the DNA is TGCGCCAGCAGCCAAGATGGGACCAGCTCTGGGGCCAACGTCCTGACTTTC.

The J gene is TRBJ2-7, the V gene TRBV4-3; possibly TRBD1 or TRBD2 for D (5 bases each). The CDR3 loop spans 14 amino acids. Germline assignment: CDR1 LGHNA and CDR2 YSLEER. The V end lost 0 bases, the J end lost 9 bases, and 15 bases lay between the germline ends. The CDR3 sequence: CASSQEQGSVGQYF. CDR3 in DNA: TGCGCCAGCAGCCAAGAGCAGGGTAGCGTCGGGCAGTACTTC.

The chain uses TRBV7-2 and TRBJ1-2; D gene ambiguous. The CDR3 totals 12 residues. In germline, CDR1 is SGHTA, CDR2 FQGNSA. Trimming took 1 base from V and 7 from J, leaving 7 bases between them. The CDR3 spells CASSLDLGGYTF. The CDR3 nucleotides are TGTGCCAGCAGCTTAGATTTGGGTGGCTACACCTTC.

V usage is TRBV10-2 and J usage is TRBJ1-2; D is unresolved. Trimming stripped 2 bases from V and 6 bases from J, with 13 bases between. Per the germline V gene, CDR1 is WSHSY and CDR2 is SAAADI. CDR3 length: 14 amino acids. This CDR3 reads CASSEVPRRDGYTF. The CDR3 nucleotides are TGCGCCAGCAGTGAGGTTCCTCGAAGGGATGGCTACACCTTC.

J is TRBJ1-1 and V is TRBV5-1, with D uncertain. Germline V gene data show CDR1 as SGHRS and CDR2 as YFSETQ. Trimming left V 0 bases short and J 1 base short, with 4 bases between. The CDR3 is made up of 13 amino acids. CDR3 DNA sequence: TGCGCCAGCAGCTTGGAACGGAACACTGAAGCTTTCTTT. It specifies CASSLERNTEAFF.

The chain carries TRBV18 and TRBJ2-1, with 8 nucleotides matching TRBD2. Germline CDR1 is KGHSH and CDR2 is LQKENI. Trimming took 1 base from V and 7 from J; bases not matched to a gene: 6. This CDR3 contains 15 residues. CDR3 coding DNA: TGTGCCAGCTCACCACGGGGGACTAGTAATAATGAGCAGTTCTTC. Protein: CASSPRGTSNNEQFF.

The rearrangement links TRBV7-2 to TRBJ1-2; D gene ambiguous. Between the trimmed V and J ends, which lost 7 bases and 2 bases, there was a span of 8 bases. This CDR3 comprises 12 residues. Germline V CDR1 and CDR2: SGHTA, FQGNSA. DNA of the CDR3: TGTGCCAGCACCACCGAGAACTATGGCTACACCTTC. Residues: CASTTENYGYTF.

This clone was observed a handful of times. The chain joins TRBV9 to TRBJ2-2; D unresolved. This CDR3 is built from 16 residues. Germline V CDR1 and CDR2: SGDLS, YYNGEE. With 3 bases removed from V and 3 bases from J, the gap between germline ends came to 15 bases. In nucleotides, the CDR3 is TGTGCCAGCAGCGGTTCTAGTCGTTTAGACACCGGGGAGCTGTTTTTT. This codes for CASSGSSRLDTGELFF.

This clone was seen more than once but under ten times. The gene calls are TRBV7-8 and TRBJ1-1; D gene unclear. Germline CDR1 SGHVS, CDR2 FQNEAQ. Trimming took 5 bases from V and 7 from J, leaving 14 bases between them. The CDR3 is made up of 13 amino acids. The CDR3 loop is CASSPRFILEAFF. CDR3 bases: TGTGCCAGCAGCCCTCGTTTCATTCTTGAAGCTTTCTTT.

The V call is TRBV15, the J call TRBJ2-7; D tentatively reads TRBD1 or TRBD2 (5 bases each). The V gene lost 1 base and the J gene lost 7 bases, with 11 bases spanning the gap. CDR1 is LNHNV and CDR2 is YYDKDF in the germline V gene (reference sequence). The CDR3 sequence is 13 residues long. The CDR3 loop reads CATSRASGTEQYF. CDR3 nucleotide sequence: TGTGCCACCAGCAGAGCGTCAGGGACGGAGCAGTACTTC.

This clone was seen only once. CDR3 amino acids: CASRKAVENSPLHF. DNA of the CDR3: TGTGCCAGCAGGAAAGCGGTTGAGAATTCACCCCTCCACTTT. This chain joins TRBV5-4 and TRBJ1-6; D not resolved. V gave up 5 bases and J gave up 7 bases, with 13 bases separating them. The CDR3 covers 14 residues. CDR1 and CDR2 (germline): SGHNT, YYREEE (reference sequence).

The chain employs TRBV25-1 and TRBJ2-7; 8 bases are shared with TRBD1. In germline, CDR1 is MGHDK, CDR2 SYGVNS. The CDR3 has 14 residues. V trimming: 8 bases; J trimming: 2 bases; junction bases outside the gene matches: 8. CDR3 DNA: TGTGCCAGCGGCAAACAGGGGGGCGCCTACGAGCAGTACTTC. Amino acid sequence: CASGKQGGAYEQYF.